A single sample gave rise to the 10 T cell receptor beta chains below, sequenced in a study of T cell responses to AZD1222 COVID-19 vaccine. Using immunoSEQ multiplex PCR, the repertoire was profiled, and TCRdb retains in-frame clones only, with some absent. The sample carries over 110,000 clones, about 90% recorded once. The source material was peripheral blood, sampled on day 0 of AZD1222 vaccination. These TCRs come from an adult in good health.

The J gene is TRBJ2-3, the V gene TRBV5-1; 7 bases align to TRBD2. Germline V gives CDR1 SGHRS, CDR2 YFSETQ. The CDR3 extends over 17 amino acids. V dropped 5 bases and J dropped 4; count of bases not matched to a gene: 16. For the CDR3, the DNA is TGCGCCAGCAGGGGAATCGCGGGAGATATCCCTGCAGATACGCAGTATTTT. As protein: CASRGIAGDIPADTQYF.

The V call is TRBV5-4, the J call TRBJ1-1; no reliable D call. The CDR3 runs 15 residues. CDR1 and CDR2 from the germline V gene are SGHNT and YYREEE (reference sequence). The V and J ends lost 2 bases and 0 bases respectively, with 11 bases between them. CDR3 DNA sequence: TGTGCCAGCAGCTTAGGGCAGACATTGAACACTGAAGCTTTCTTT. Translation gives CASSLGQTLNTEAFF.

V is TRBV7-2 and J is TRBJ2-7; D may match TRBD1 or TRBD2 (5 bases each). The germline V and J ends were trimmed by 10 bases and 7 bases, with 23 bases remaining between them. The CDR3 is made up of 14 amino acids. CDR1 is SGHTA, CDR2 FQGNSA, per germline. CDR3 loop: CATLEGSDTGEQYF. CDR3 bases: TGTGCCACCCTAGAGGGGAGTGATACGGGAGAGCAGTACTTC.

Only a few counts were recorded for this clone. This chain joins TRBV28 and TRBJ1-2; D remains unclear. The CDR3 spans 15 residues. Germline lookup yields CDR1 MDHEN and CDR2 SYDVKM. V was clipped by 8 bases and J by 2 bases, with 18 bases between them. CDR3 nucleotides: TGTGCCAGCGATCCAAGCCCGGCCTTAAACTATGGCTACACCTTC. Protein product: CASDPSPALNYGYTF.

The chain joins TRBV7-2 to TRBJ1-2; maybe TRBD1 (6 bases). The V and J ends lost 1 base and 5 bases respectively, with 14 bases between them. This CDR3 region has 15 residues. The germline V gene has CDR1 SGHTA and CDR2 FQGNSA. Here the CDR3 DNA reads TGTGCCAGCAGCTTAGAGGCAGGGACACGGTATGGCTACACCTTC. This codes for CASSLEAGTRYGYTF.

The rearrangement links TRBV7-9 to TRBJ2-7; D is possibly TRBD1 (6 bases). The CDR3 spans 14 residues. The germline gives CDR1 SEHNR, CDR2 FQNEAQ (reference sequence). Trimming left V 2 bases short and J 5 bases short, with 13 bases between. The CDR3 DNA reads TGTGCCAGCAGCTTATTGGGGGCACTGGACGAGCAGTACTTC. Its protein is CASSLLGALDEQYF.

The rearrangement joins TRBV19 to TRBJ2-1; the D is unclear. The CDR3 is made up of 16 amino acids. CDR1 is LNHDA and CDR2 is SQIVND in the germline V gene (reference sequence). V was shortened by 4 bases and J by 5 bases, with 18 bases between the two germline ends. The CDR3 sequence: CASSTPVRARNNEQFF. The CDR3 coding sequence is TGTGCCAGTAGTACGCCCGTTCGCGCCCGAAACAATGAGCAGTTCTTC. The full variable domain, its missing parts supplied by reference TRBV19 and TRBJ2-1, is DGGITQSPKYLFRKEGQNVTLSCEQNLNHDAMYWYRQDPGQGLRLIYYSQIVNDFQKGDIAEGYSVSREKKESFPLTVTSAQKNPTAFYLCASSTPVRARNNEQFFGPGTRLTVL.

The chain carries TRBV13 and TRBJ1-3; D remains ambiguous. Germline loops: CDR1 PRHDT, CDR2 FYEKMQ (reference sequence). Trimming took off 0 bases at V and 0 bases at J, with 9 bases between the two ends. This CDR3 has 16 residues. This chain's CDR3 is CASSLGLWDSGNTIYF. The CDR3 bases are TGTGCCAGCAGCTTAGGCCTCTGGGACTCTGGAAACACCATATATTTT.

This chain uses TRBV3-1 (or the pseudogene TRBV3-2) with TRBJ2-1; D not certain. The germline CDR1 and CDR2 sequences are LGHDT and YNNKEL (reference sequence). V shed 0 bases and J shed 9 bases, with 9 bases lying between them. This CDR3 comprises 13 residues. CDR3 sequence reads: CASSQDQQSEQFF. The DNA for the CDR3 is TGTGCCAGCAGCCAAGATCAACAGTCTGAGCAGTTCTTC.

J is TRBJ1-2 and V is TRBV12-3 or TRBV12-4; D not resolved. The V end lost 5 bases, the J end lost 0 bases, and 7 bases lay between the germline ends. The CDR3 totals 13 residues. The CDR3 protein is CASSHGANYGYTF. In nucleotides, the CDR3 is TGTGCCAGCAGTCACGGAGCTAACTATGGCTACACCTTC.